The 25 T cell receptor beta chains presented below share a single source sample, sequenced in a study of T cells expressing NK-cell markers. TCRdb re-called the 5' RACE reads and catalogs CDR3 proteins one per entry, DNA excluded. Listed are 150,000 to 200,000 distinct CDR3 sequences; 20% to 25% falls within the top ten. Sequenced sample: blood T cells: a sorted CD56 or NKG2C T cell subset, CD4+ or CD8+ T cells, or bulk PBMC T cells (not recorded which). These receptors all stem from a man aged 18-69 years in good health.

The V and J genes are TRBV5-1 and TRBJ2-7; there is no DNA to check the TCRdb D call of TRBD1. The germline gives CDR1 SGHRS, CDR2 YFSETQ. This CDR3 is 13 amino acids long. CDR3 residues: CASSTNRIDEQYF. The full variable domain, in which reference TRBV5-1 and TRBJ2-7 provide the parts outside the CDR3, is KAGVTQTPRYLIKTRGQQVTLSCSPISGHRSVSWYQQTPGQGLQFLFEYFSETQRNKGNFPGRFSGRQFSNSRSEMNVSTLELGDSALYLCASSTNRIDEQYFGPGTRLTVT.

This sequence joins TRBV20-1 and TRBJ2-1; TCRdb selects TRBD1, and the lack of DNA leaves this call unchecked. CDR1 and CDR2 from the germline V gene are DFQATT and SNEGSKA (reference sequence). The CDR3 has 15 residues. The CDR3 sequence is CSARKWGYSVDEQFF.

The V gene is TRBV4-2, the J gene TRBJ2-4; TCRdb gives TRBD1 as the D gene, but with no DNA this cannot be confirmed. Germline V CDR1 and CDR2: LGHNA, YNFKEQ. The CDR3 sequence is 18 residues long. CDR3 sequence: CASSQVTGGFGAKNIQYF.

The chain uses TRBV29-1 and TRBJ2-5; lacking DNA, the TRBD1 call made by TCRdb goes unchecked. The germline CDR1 and CDR2 sequences are SQVTM and ANQGSEA. This CDR3 contains 16 residues. The CDR3 loop is CSVEDHSGRLQEAQYF. The whole variable domain, filled in from reference TRBV29-1 and TRBJ2-5, reads SAVISQKPSRDICQRGTSLTIQCQVDSQVTMMFWYRQQPGQSLTLIATANQGSEATYESGFVIDKFPISRPNLTFSTLTVSNMSPEDSSIYLCSVEDHSGRLQEAQYFGPGTRLLVL.

V is TRBV20-1 and J is TRBJ2-3; TCRdb proposes TRBD2, but this gene call is untestable without DNA. Germline loops: CDR1 DFQATT, CDR2 SNEGSKA (reference sequence). The CDR3 contains 15 residues. The CDR3 here is CSAEGLAGPEDTQYF.

This sequence joins TRBV28 and TRBJ2-3; there is no DNA to check the TCRdb D call of TRBD2. Germline-derived CDR1 and CDR2 are MDHEN and SYDVKM. The CDR3 is 15 amino acids. This CDR3 reads CASCDSGGETLTQYF.

V and J are TRBV30 and TRBJ1-2; the TCRdb call, TRBD1, lacks DNA for checking. This CDR3 spans 14 amino acids. Per germline, CDR1 GTSNPN and CDR2 SVGIG (reference sequence). The CDR3 loop is CAWYRTGNGYGYTF.

V usage is TRBV3-1 and J usage is TRBJ1-4. Germline V gives CDR1 LGHDT, CDR2 YNNKEL (reference sequence). This CDR3 spans 17 amino acids. Here the CDR3 reads CASSQDAGWGTNEKLFF.

This chain links TRBV6-5 with TRBJ2-1; the TRBD1 assignment by TCRdb is unverifiable without DNA. The CDR3 sequence is 12 residues long. Germline V lookup: CDR1 MNHEY, CDR2 SVGAGI. The chain's CDR3 is CASSRTGDEQFF.

The rearrangement uses TRBV12-3 or TRBV12-4 and TRBJ1-1. CDR3 length: 14 residues. CDR3 residues: CASSLVGTGTEAFF.

The chain couples TRBV14 to TRBJ2-3; the D call of TRBD2 rests on TCRdb alone, since no DNA is present to check it. The germline V gene encodes CDR1 SGHDN and CDR2 FVKESK. The CDR3 spans 16 residues. The CDR3 loop is CASSQFFRSVIDTQYF.

The rearrangement joins TRBV5-5 to TRBJ2-5; TCRdb outputs TRBD2, but without DNA this stays unchecked. The CDR3 runs to 15 residues. Germline V gene sequence: CDR1 SGHKS, CDR2 YYEKEE (reference sequence). The CDR3 loop is CASSLEGRPQETQYF.

The CDR3 loop is CASSLAIGGGSNQPQHF. V and J are TRBV7-6 and TRBJ1-5; as DNA is missing, the TRBD1 call by TCRdb cannot be tested. The CDR3 loop spans 17 amino acids. Germline-derived CDR1 and CDR2 are SGHVS and FNYEAQ.

The V and J genes are TRBV14 and TRBJ2-7; the D call of TRBD1 rests on TCRdb alone, since no DNA is present to check it. CDR1 is SGHDN, CDR2 FVKESK, per germline. This CDR3 contains 17 residues. CDR3 residues: CASSQGGVRDVFYEQYF.

The chain's CDR3 is CASSVDPGGSGANVLTF. This chain uses TRBV9 with TRBJ2-6; TCRdb's assignment of TRBD1 cannot be checked, as there is no DNA. CDR1 SGDLS and CDR2 YYNGEE come from the germline V gene. The CDR3 is 17 residues long. The full variable domain, completed using reference TRBV9 and TRBJ2-6, is DSGVTQTPKHLITATGQRVTLRCSPRSGDLSVYWYQQSLDQGLQFLIQYYNGEERAKGNILERFSAQQFPDLHSELNLSSLELGDSALYFCASSVDPGGSGANVLTFGAGSRLTVL.

The V gene is TRBV4-2, the J gene TRBJ2-7; with no DNA, the TCRdb D assignment of TRBD1 cannot be verified. Germline CDR1 LGHNA, CDR2 YNFKEQ. This CDR3 has 14 amino acids. The CDR3: CASSLRDTSYEQYF.

This rearrangement joins TRBV24-1 to TRBJ2-1; TCRdb lists TRBD1, though no DNA is available to test this call. CDR3 length: 12 residues. The V gene's germline CDR1 is KGHDR and CDR2 SFDVKD. CDR3 region: CATWDSNNEQFF.

The rearrangement joins TRBV7-2 to TRBJ2-5; TCRdb's D call, TRBD2, is unchecked because there is no DNA. The germline V gene encodes CDR1 SGHTA and CDR2 FQGNSA. The CDR3 spans 15 residues. CDR3 loop: CASSPVGTSGETQYF. The full variable domain, in which reference TRBV7-2 and TRBJ2-5 provide the parts outside the CDR3, is GAGVSQSPSNKVTEKGKDVELRCDPISGHTALYWYRQSLGQGLEFLIYFQGNSAPDKSGLPSDRFSAERTGGSVSTLTIQRTQQEDSAVYLCASSPVGTSGETQYFGPGTRLLVL.

The chain links TRBV6-5 to TRBJ1-2; TCRdb calls TRBD1, which cannot be checked without DNA. CDR1 and CDR2 (germline): MNHEY, SVGAGI. The CDR3 loop spans 15 amino acids. CDR3 in amino acids: CASSYSTGIDYGYTF.

The chain has TRBV12-3 or TRBV12-4 and TRBJ2-1; the TRBD1 assignment by TCRdb is unverifiable without DNA. This CDR3 has 14 amino acids. The CDR3 here is CASSDSNRINEQFF.

V usage is TRBV5-4 and J usage is TRBJ2-7; the TCRdb D gene call, TRBD2, has no DNA to confirm it. Per the germline V gene, CDR1 is SGHNT and CDR2 is YYREEE (reference sequence). The length of the CDR3 is 13 residues. The CDR3 reads CASSLEAAYEQYF.

The chain recombines TRBV13 with TRBJ1-3; the D call from TCRdb, TRBD1, cannot be confirmed without DNA. The CDR3 runs 15 residues. Germline CDR1 is PRHDT and CDR2 is FYEKMQ (reference sequence). The CDR3 sequence: CASRKSRDKHPDIYF.

The chain links TRBV3-1 to TRBJ2-1; TCRdb designates TRBD2, a call that cannot be tested without DNA. CDR1 is LGHDT and CDR2 is YNNKEL in the germline V gene (reference sequence). This CDR3 is built from 13 residues. CDR3 loop: CASGLGGAGEQFF.

The V gene is TRBV7-6, the J gene TRBJ2-3; the TCRdb call, TRBD2, lacks DNA for checking. The CDR3 length is 16 residues. The germline gives CDR1 SGHVS, CDR2 FNYEAQ. Here the CDR3 reads CASSPNGGALADTQYF.

This chain links TRBV5-6 with TRBJ1-6; the D gene TCRdb calls, TRBD1, cannot be checked with no DNA. Germline lookup yields CDR1 SGHDT and CDR2 YYEEEE. The CDR3 has 17 residues. The CDR3 is CASSLLFSGQGSSPLHF. The variable domain in full, completed from reference TRBV5-6 and TRBJ1-6, reads DAGVTQSPTHLIKTRGQQVTLRCSPKSGHDTVSWYQQALGQGPQFIFQYYEEEERQRGNFPDRFSGHQFPNYSSELNVNALLLGDSALYLCASSLLFSGQGSSPLHFGNGTRLTVT.